These T cell receptor beta chains were read from a single sample in a study of blood T cell repertoires in COVID-19. The method was immunoSEQ multiplex PCR; TCRdb's version includes in-frame clones alone and lacks a portion of them. The data contain some 100,000 clones, approximately 86% of them seen just once; the ten biggest clones take up 2% to 3%. Material for sequencing was PBMCs or T cells enriched from blood (not recorded which). All receptors come from a woman in her forties or fifties who had recovered from COVID-19. CDR3s include the opening cysteine and the closing phenylalanine or tryptophan. Fields, in order: CDR3 length, V gene, D gene, J gene, clone size, CDR3 protein, CDR3 DNA. A D gene is named only where the DNA matches it firmly. Not all rows give a size; the values are once, few, many and, for expanded clones, a class.

19	TRBV28	TRBD2	TRBJ2-6	.	CASSFGRLAGRTGANVLTF	TGTGCCAGCAGTTTTGGGCGGCTAGCGGGACGCACTGGGGCCAACGTCCTGACTTTC
13	TRBV6-5	.	TRBJ1-2	.	CASSHRDNYGYTF	TGTGCCAGCAGCCACAGGGACAACTATGGCTACACCTTC
14	TRBV4-1	.	TRBJ1-5	few	CASSQLGANQPQHF	TGCGCCAGCAGCCAATTGGGGGCAAATCAGCCCCAGCATTTT
15	TRBV5-1	TRBD1	TRBJ1-2	.	CASSLWTGTNYGYTF	TGCGCCAGCAGCTTATGGACAGGGACTAACTATGGCTACACCTTC
15	TRBV23-1	TRBD2	TRBJ2-7	.	CASTPRGGPSYEQYF	TGCGCCAGCACCCCCCGCGGGGGGCCGTCCTACGAGCAGTACTTC
16	TRBV3-1/TRBV3-2	.	TRBJ2-2	.	CASSLKTRGTTGELFF	TGTGCCAGCAGCCTTAAAACCAGGGGTACAACCGGGGAGCTGTTTTTT
12	TRBV30	.	TRBJ1-3	.	CAWKGAGNTIYF	TGTGCCTGGAAAGGGGCTGGAAACACCATATATTTT
14	TRBV2	.	TRBJ1-3	.	CASNGGSSGNTIYF	TGTGCCAGCAATGGAGGAAGCTCTGGAAACACCATATATTTT
12	TRBV10-1	.	TRBJ1-2	.	CASSEDSYGYTF	TGCGCCAGCAGTGAGGACAGCTATGGCTACACCTTC
14	TRBV6-2/TRBV6-3	TRBD1	TRBJ2-1	.	CASSDRAGSNEQFF	TGTGCCAGCAGCGACAGGGCCGGGTCCAATGAGCAGTTCTTC
15	TRBV9	.	TRBJ2-7	.	CASSHGVGDTYEQYF	TGTGCCAGCTCCCACGGGGTTGGCGATACCTACGAGCAGTACTTC
16	TRBV7-6	TRBD2	TRBJ2-5	.	CASSFGSGGRQETQYF	TGTGCCAGCAGCTTCGGTAGCGGGGGGCGGCAAGAGACCCAGTACTTC
16	TRBV19	.	TRBJ1-5	.	CASSIEGGWGNQPQHF	TGTGCCAGTAGTATAGAGGGGGGATGGGGCAATCAGCCCCAGCATTTT
16	TRBV18	TRBD1	TRBJ1-3	once	CASSGSTGTIGNTIYF	TGTGCCAGCTCAGGTTCGACAGGGACGATTGGAAACACCATATATTTT
18	TRBV2	.	TRBJ1-5	.	CASSVQLITGYSNQPQHF	TGTGCCAGCAGTGTTCAGCTCATTACAGGGTATAGCAATCAGCCCCAGCATTTT
16	TRBV6-6	.	TRBJ2-7	.	CASSYLPGVGAYEQYF	TGTGCCAGCAGTTACCTCCCGGGGGTGGGGGCCTACGAGCAGTACTTC
13	TRBV29-1	TRBD1	TRBJ2-5	.	CSLRQGAGETQYF	TGCAGCCTTAGACAGGGGGCTGGGGAGACCCAGTACTTC
16	TRBV28	.	TRBJ1-6	.	CASSLIGTYYNSPLHF	TGTGCCAGCAGTTTAATCGGGACTTACTATAATTCACCCCTCCACTTT
14	TRBV11-1	TRBD2	TRBJ2-1	.	CASSPLAAYNEQFF	TGTGCCAGCAGCCCTCTAGCGGCCTACAATGAGCAGTTCTTC
18	TRBV5-1	TRBD2	TRBJ2-7	.	CASSRVGLAGASHYEQYF	TGCGCCAGCAGTCGGGTTGGACTAGCGGGAGCATCCCACTACGAGCAGTACTTC
15	TRBV6-5	TRBD2	TRBJ2-1	few	CASRRLAGAYNEQFF	TGTGCCAGCAGACGACTAGCGGGGGCCTACAATGAGCAGTTCTTC
15	TRBV11-3	.	TRBJ2-1	.	CASSLGGGVYNEQFF	TGTGCCAGCAGCTTAGGGGGCGGGGTGTACAATGAGCAGTTCTTC
12	TRBV28	.	TRBJ2-3	.	CASSFRTDTQYF	TGTGCCAGCAGTTTCAGGACAGATACGCAGTATTTT
15	TRBV10-3	TRBD2	TRBJ2-5	once	CAISERSGGQETQYF	TGTGCCATCAGTGAGCGTAGCGGGGGACAAGAGACCCAGTACTTC
14	TRBV6-1	TRBD1	TRBJ1-4	many	CASSPGTGREKLFF	TGTGCCAGCAGCCCCGGGACAGGGAGGGAAAAACTGTTTTTT
17	TRBV11-2	TRBD2	TRBJ2-2	.	CASSLVVGGRRTGELFF	TGTGCCAGCAGCTTAGTAGTGGGCGGGAGGAGGACCGGGGAGCTGTTTTTT
16	TRBV7-3	TRBD2	TRBJ2-3	.	CASSPRTSGMADTQYF	TGTGCCAGCAGCCCGCGGACTAGCGGGATGGCAGATACGCAGTATTTT
12	TRBV19	TRBD2	TRBJ2-1	.	CASSEREGRQFF	TGTGCCAGTAGTGAGCGGGAGGGCCGTCAGTTCTTC
15	TRBV6-1	TRBD1	TRBJ1-1	.	CASSDRGQGRPEAFF	TGTGCCAGCAGTGACAGGGGGCAAGGGCGTCCTGAAGCTTTCTTT
16	TRBV18	TRBD1	TRBJ1-3	.	CASSPSGQGAGNTIYF	TGTGCCAGCTCACCCTCGGGACAGGGGGCTGGAAACACCATATATTTT
13	TRBV27	.	TRBJ1-2	.	CASSLGSGYGYTF	TGTGCCAGCAGTTTAGGTTCAGGCTATGGCTACACCTTC